This T cell receptor beta chain was documented in a study of Ad26.COV2.S vaccination and SARS-CoV-2 variants. Study overall: The Ad26.COV2.S arm of the COV1001 trial was where the donor was placed. Administration of Ad26.COV2.S was intramuscular, either once or twice 56 days apart.

Assay: immunoSEQ multiplex PCR; the TCRdb copy retains only in-frame clones and omits some. The data contain 380,000 or so clones, around nine tenths of them singletons. Note on this clone: Its antigen remains unknown.

Study-level points and caveats: Analytic work on TCR breadth and depth might have understated the full extent of total T cell responses. Relative to placebo recipients, vaccine recipients exhibited elevated spike-specific TCR breadth.

The treatment: some 20 received Ad26.COV2.S at low or high dose, single or two shots; about 5 received placebo; per-sample allocation not given. Specimens were obtained on day 63 following the first vaccine or placebo injection. Germline loops: CDR1 GTSNPN, CDR2 SVGIG (reference sequence). The CDR3 is 14 amino acids. Deletions cut 3 bases from V and 10 bases from J, with 16 bases between. The chain links TRBV30 to TRBJ1-6; tentatively, D is TRBD1 (6 bases). Material: peripheral blood, obtained in a trial of Ad26.COV2.S vaccine versus placebo. This receptor was obtained from a person aged 18-60 years who received the Ad26.COV2.S COVID-19 vaccine or a placebo. In DNA form, the CDR3 reads TGTGCCTGGAGGGGGGCCTCGGGTGAATCACCCCTCCACTTT. It encodes CAWRGASGESPLHF.